This TCR beta chain comes out of a study of cytomegalovirus exposure and HLA in healthy donors. Trimming stripped 3 bases from V and 0 bases from J, with 11 bases between. The CDR3 spans 15 residues. Per germline, CDR1 MNHNS and CDR2 SASEGT. Use of 60 Vbeta and 13 Jbeta primers characterized the PCR. Using immunoSEQ multiplex PCR, the repertoire was profiled, and TCRdb retains in-frame clones only, with some absent. This sample has some 90,000 clones, with roughly 72% found just once. As concerns this clone: Antigen specificity is unknown.

Study-wide points: The classifier reportedly diagnosed cytomegalovirus status with high specificity and sensitivity.

This chain links TRBV6-1 with TRBJ1-1; D may be TRBD1 (6 bases). The TCR sequence derives from a man aged 25 to 40 in good health and CMV-seronegative. Sequences were obtained from PBMCs. The CDR3 reads CASSDRGGVNTEAFF. The CDR3 DNA is TGTGCCAGCAGTGACAGGGGAGGGGTGAACACTGAAGCTTTCTTT.